This T cell receptor beta chain derives from a study of vaccination effects on CD4 cells after COVID-19. Overall study: The cohort was immunized with two doses of either the BNT162b2 or mRNA-1273 vaccine. The study, taken as a whole, reports: Marked clonal contraction was seen late after vaccination (in both infection- and vaccine-induced clones). Cross-reactivity toward common cold coronaviruses was confined to only 1 of 255 vaccine-induced clones in healthy vaccinees. Few convalescent patients were included, and no early post-infection timepoints were sampled.

The assay was immunoSEQ multiplex PCR, and TCRdb's table has in-frame clones only and misses some. The sample lists 50,000 to 65,000 clones, roughly 79% occurring once. In the case of this clone: Its antigen is not identified.

The CDR3 contains 13 residues. The V and J ends lost 4 bases and 6 bases respectively, with 10 bases between them. The germline gives CDR1 MRHNA, CDR2 SNTAGT. In the ViraFEST assay, antigen-specific CD4+ clonotypes were identified by expansion after peptide-pool stimulation. Subsequent to 10 days of culture, CD4+ T cells were isolated. Each vaccine recipient was nucleocapsid antibody negative and had no prior SARS-CoV-2 infection. This chain uses TRBV6-4 with TRBJ1-5, with no clear D. This sample comprised CD4+ T cells from PBMCs cultured with HCoV-OC43 spike peptides, obtained before COVID-19 vaccination. The subset denotes: HCoV-OC43 spike overlapping peptide pool stimulation. The source of this sequence is a human donor who received a COVID-19 vaccine. CDR3 loop: CASSGIVGQPQHF. Here the CDR3 DNA reads TGTGCCAGCAGTGGAATTGTAGGTCAGCCCCAGCATTTT.